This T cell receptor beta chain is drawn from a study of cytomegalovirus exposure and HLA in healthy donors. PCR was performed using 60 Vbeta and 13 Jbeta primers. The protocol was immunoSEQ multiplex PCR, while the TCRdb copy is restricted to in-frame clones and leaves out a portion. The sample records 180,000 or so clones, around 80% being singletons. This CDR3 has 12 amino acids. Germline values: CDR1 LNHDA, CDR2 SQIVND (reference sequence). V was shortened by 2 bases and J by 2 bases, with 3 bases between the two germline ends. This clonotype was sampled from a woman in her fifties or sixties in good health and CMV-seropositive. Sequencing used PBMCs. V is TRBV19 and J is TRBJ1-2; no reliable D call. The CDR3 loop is CASSIQNYGYTF. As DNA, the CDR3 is TGTGCCAGTAGTATACAGAACTATGGCTACACCTTC.